This T cell receptor beta chain was captured in a study of shared clonotypes between healthy human individuals. Only in-frame clones appear in the TCRdb table, and some are missing; sequencing was by immunoSEQ multiplex PCR. The table shows some 2.4 million clones, with approximately 93% occurring only once. General study findings and limits: Non-shared clonotypes displayed generation probabilities falling below those of clonotypes present in all four donors.

Notes on this clone: The antigen is not known.

This CDR3 comprises 14 residues. Trimming pared 8 bases from V and 2 bases from J, leaving 16 bases between. In germline, CDR1 is MGHRA, CDR2 YSYEKL. The sequence came from a man aged 18 to 35 in good health. Some clones in this sample may be carry-over from other donors' samples. Sequenced input: naive CD4+ T cells from PBMCs. Subset described: CD45RA+ positively selected. The chain is built from TRBV4-1 and TRBJ2-7; TRBD2 might be the D (5 bases). CDR3 sequence: CASRAGLFTYEQYF. The DNA for the CDR3 is TGCGCCAGCCGGGCGGGCCTCTTTACCTACGAGCAGTACTTC.